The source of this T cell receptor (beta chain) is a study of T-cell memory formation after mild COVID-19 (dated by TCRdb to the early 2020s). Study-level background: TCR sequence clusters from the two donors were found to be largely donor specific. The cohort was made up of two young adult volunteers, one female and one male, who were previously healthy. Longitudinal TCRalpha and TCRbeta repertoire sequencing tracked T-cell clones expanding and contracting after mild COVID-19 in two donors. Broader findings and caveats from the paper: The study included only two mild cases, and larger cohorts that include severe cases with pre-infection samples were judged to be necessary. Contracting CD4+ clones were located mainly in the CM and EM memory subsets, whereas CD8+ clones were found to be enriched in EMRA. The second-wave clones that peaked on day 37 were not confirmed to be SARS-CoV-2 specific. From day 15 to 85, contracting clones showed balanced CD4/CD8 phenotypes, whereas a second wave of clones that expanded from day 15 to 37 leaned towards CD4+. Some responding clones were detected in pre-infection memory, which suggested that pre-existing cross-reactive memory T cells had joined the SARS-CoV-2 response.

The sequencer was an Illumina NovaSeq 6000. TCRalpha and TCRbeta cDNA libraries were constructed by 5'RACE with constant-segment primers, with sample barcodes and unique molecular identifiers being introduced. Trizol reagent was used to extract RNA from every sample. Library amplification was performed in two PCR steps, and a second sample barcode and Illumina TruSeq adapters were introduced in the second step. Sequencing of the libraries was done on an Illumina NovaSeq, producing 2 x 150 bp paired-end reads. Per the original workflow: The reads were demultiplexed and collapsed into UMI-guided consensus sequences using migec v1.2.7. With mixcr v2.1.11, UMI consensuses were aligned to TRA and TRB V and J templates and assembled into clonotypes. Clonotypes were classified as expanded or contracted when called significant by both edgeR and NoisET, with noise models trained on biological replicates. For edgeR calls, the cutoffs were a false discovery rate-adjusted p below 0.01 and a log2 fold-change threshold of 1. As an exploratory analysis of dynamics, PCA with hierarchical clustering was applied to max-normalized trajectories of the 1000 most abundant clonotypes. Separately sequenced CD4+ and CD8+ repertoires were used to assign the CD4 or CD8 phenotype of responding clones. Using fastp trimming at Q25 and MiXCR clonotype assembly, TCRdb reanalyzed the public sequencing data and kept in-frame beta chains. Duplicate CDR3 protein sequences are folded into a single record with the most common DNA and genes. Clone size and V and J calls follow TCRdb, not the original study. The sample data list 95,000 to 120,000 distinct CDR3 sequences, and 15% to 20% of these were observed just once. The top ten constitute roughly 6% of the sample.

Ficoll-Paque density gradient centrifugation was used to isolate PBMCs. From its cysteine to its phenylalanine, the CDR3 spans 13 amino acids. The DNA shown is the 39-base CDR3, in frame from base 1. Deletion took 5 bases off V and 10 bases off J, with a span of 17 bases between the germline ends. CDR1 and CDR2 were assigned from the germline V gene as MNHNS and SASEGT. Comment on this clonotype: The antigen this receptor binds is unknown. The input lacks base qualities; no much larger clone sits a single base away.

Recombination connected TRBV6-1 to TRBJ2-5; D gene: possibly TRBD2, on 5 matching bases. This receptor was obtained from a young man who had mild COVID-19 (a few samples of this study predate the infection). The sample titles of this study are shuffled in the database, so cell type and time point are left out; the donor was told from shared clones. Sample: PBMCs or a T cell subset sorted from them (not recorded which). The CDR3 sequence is CASSPRVPGVQYF. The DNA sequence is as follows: TGTGCCAGCAGTCCTCGGGTCCCCGGGGTCCAGTACTTC.